Each of the 15 T cell receptor beta chains below was sequenced from the same sample in a study of vaccination and CD4 T cells after COVID-19. Regarding time point: late sampling 161 to 241 days after vaccination in three convalescent patients. TCRdb itself ran the PCR reads through MiXCR, one entry per CDR3 protein. The sample has more than 35,000 distinct CDR3 sequences; 36% are singletons. The material was CD4+ T cells from blood, obtained about 7 months after SARS-CoV-2 vaccination. These receptor sequences come from a human donor who had recovered from COVID-19.

This clonotype was counted only a few times. This rearrangement joins TRBV28 to TRBJ2-5; D not resolved. V was cut by 3 bases and J by 5 bases, with 28 bases left in between. The germline V gene has CDR1 MDHEN and CDR2 SYDVKM. This CDR3 has 19 amino acids. The CDR3 bases are TGTGCCAGCAGTTTTATCTTGGGGAACCGCGACAAACTTGGGGAGACCCAGTACTTC. It codes for CASSFILGNRDKLGETQYF. The variable domain in full, with the rest retrieved from reference TRBV28 and TRBJ2-5, is DVKVTQSSRYLVKRTGEKVFLECVQDMDHENMFWYRQDPGLGLRLIYFSYDVKMKEKGDIPEGYSVSREKKERFSLILESASTNQTSMYLCASSFILGNRDKLGETQYFGPGTRLLVL.

The chain links TRBV28 to TRBJ2-7, with 11 bases aligning to TRBD2. Germline CDR1 reads MDHEN; CDR2 reads SYDVKM. Germline trimming cut 3 bases from V and 3 bases from J; bases unmatched to any gene: 10. The CDR3 has 17 residues. The CDR3 DNA follows: TGTGCCAGCAGTTTTCTAGCGGGAGGACAAGAAAGCTACGAGCAGTACTTC. It translates to CASSFLAGGQESYEQYF. Complete variable domain (other parts from reference TRBV28 and TRBJ2-7): DVKVTQSSRYLVKRTGEKVFLECVQDMDHENMFWYRQDPGLGLRLIYFSYDVKMKEKGDIPEGYSVSREKKERFSLILESASTNQTSMYLCASSFLAGGQESYEQYFGPGTRLTVT.

This rearrangement joins TRBV6-4 to TRBJ2-2; 10 nucleotides agree with TRBD2. CDR1 is MRHNA and CDR2 is SNTAGT in the germline V gene. The CDR3 length is 16 residues. With 3 bases clipped from V and 7 bases from J, the junction kept 8 bases outside the gene matches. The chain's CDR3 is CASSEVASGSIGELFF. CDR3 nucleotide sequence: TGTGCCAGCAGTGAAGTGGCTAGCGGGAGTATCGGGGAGCTGTTTTTT.

The J gene is TRBJ2-7, the V gene TRBV20-1, with TRBD2 identical over 9 bases. Germline CDR1 and CDR2: DFQATT and SNEGSKA (reference sequence). V shed 5 bases and J 5 bases; nucleotides not matched to a gene: 13. This CDR3 has 15 residues. The CDR3 loop reads CSAGSGLAIVDEQYF. The CDR3 DNA is TGCAGTGCTGGCTCGGGACTAGCAATCGTGGACGAGCAGTACTTC.

The chain employs TRBV18 and TRBJ1-1; tentatively, D is TRBD1 (5 bases). The CDR3 runs to 18 residues. Trimming shortened V by 6 bases and J by 0 bases, and 23 bases separated the two germline ends. Germline-derived CDR1 and CDR2 are KGHSH and LQKENI. The CDR3 nucleotides are TGTGCCAGCTCGCCCCGACCGGCAGGGAGGGAGATGAACACTGAAGCTTTCTTT. Encoded protein: CASSPRPAGREMNTEAFF. The full variable domain, in which reference TRBV18 and TRBJ1-1 provide the parts outside the CDR3, is NAGVMQNPRHLVRRRGQEARLRCSPMKGHSHVYWYRQLPEEGLKFMVYLQKENIIDESGMPKERFSAEFPKEGPSILRIQQVVRGDSAAYFCASSPRPAGREMNTEAFFGQGTRLTVV.

Only a few counts were recorded for this clonotype. The chain carries TRBV4-1 and TRBJ2-3, with TRBD2 identical over 9 bases. This CDR3 has 18 residues. Germline V CDR1 and CDR2: MGHRA, YSYEKL. J was trimmed by 2 bases and V by 3 bases; bases with no gene match: 12. The CDR3: CASSHPRVAGEPTDTQYF. CDR3 sequence (DNA): TGCGCCAGCAGCCACCCCCGAGTAGCGGGAGAGCCCACAGATACGCAGTATTTT.

This clonotype was detected a few times. V and J are TRBV19 and TRBJ1-5, with D maybe TRBD1 (6 bases). V lost 5 bases and J 4 bases, leaving 12 bases between the germline ends. The germline V gene has CDR1 LNHDA and CDR2 SQIVND (reference sequence). CDR3 length: 14 residues. The CDR3 coding sequence is TGTGCCAGTAGTGCCGGACAGAAAAATCAGCCCCAGCATTTT. This gives the protein CASSAGQKNQPQHF.

V is TRBV4-1 and J is TRBJ2-1, with a possible D match to TRBD2 (6 bases). The germline V and J ends were trimmed by 4 bases and 4 bases, with 14 bases remaining between them. Germline CDR1 reads MGHRA; CDR2 reads YSYEKL. The CDR3 runs to 15 residues. The CDR3 coding sequence is TGCGCCAGCAGCCCTCTATTGGCGGGATACAATGAGCAGTTCTTC. Its translation is CASSPLLAGYNEQFF.

The chain carries TRBV6-4 and TRBJ2-2, with D perhaps TRBD1 (7 bases). Germline lookup yields CDR1 MRHNA and CDR2 SNTAGT. V was trimmed by 2 bases and J by 5 bases, leaving 9 bases between them. The CDR3 has 14 residues. In DNA form, the CDR3 reads TGTGCCAGCAGTGACCAGGGGGGAACCGGGGAGCTGTTTTTT. Translation gives CASSDQGGTGELFF.

Points on this clonotype: Sequence at one end of the junction differs from germline and may be a read error. The genes are TRBV7-2 and TRBJ1-1; a weak D match, TRBD1 (5 bases). The germline V gene encodes CDR1 SGHTA and CDR2 FQGNSA. The CDR3 is 13 amino acids. The CDR3 DNA reads TGTGCCAACAGCTTCGGGGGTGCCACTGAAGCTTTCTTT. This gives the protein CANSFGGATEAFF.

This sequence joins TRBV6-2 or TRBV6-3 and TRBJ2-7, with D uncertain. The CDR3 loop spans 12 amino acids. CDR1 MNHEY and CDR2 SVGEGT come from the germline V gene. V gave up 5 bases and J gave up 6 bases, with 11 bases separating them. In DNA form, the CDR3 reads TGTGCCAGCAGTCAAGGGTCCCTCGAGCAGTACTTC. Translating it yields CASSQGSLEQYF.

V is TRBV20-1 and J is TRBJ2-7, with D uncertain. Trimming pared 4 bases from V and 2 bases from J, leaving 9 bases between. CDR1 is DFQATT, CDR2 SNEGSKA, per germline (reference sequence). The CDR3 spans 12 residues. The CDR3 sequence is CSANSRTYEQYF. CDR3 DNA sequence: TGCAGTGCTAACTCAAGGACCTACGAGCAGTACTTC.

This clonotype was detected only a few times. The rearrangement links TRBV20-1 to TRBJ1-5; TRBD1 might be the D (5 bases). The V gene lost 3 bases and the J gene lost 6 bases, with 9 bases spanning the gap. Germline V gene sequence: CDR1 DFQATT, CDR2 SNEGSKA (reference sequence). The CDR3 contains 12 residues. CDR3 coding DNA: TGCAGTGCTAGTCGGGGGAGTCAGCCCCAGCATTTT. This codes for CSASRGSQPQHF.

The chain uses TRBV4-2 and TRBJ2-1; 7 bases line up with TRBD1. Per the germline V gene, CDR1 is LGHNA and CDR2 is YNFKEQ. V gave up 5 bases and J gave up 7 bases; unmatched junction bases: 8. CDR3 size: 14 residues. In DNA, the CDR3 is TGTGCCAGCAGCGATGCCGGGACAGCGAATGAGCAGTTCTTC. It encodes CASSDAGTANEQFF.

V is TRBV12-3 or TRBV12-4 and J is TRBJ2-1; D may match TRBD1 or TRBD2 (5 bases each). Trimming removed 4 bases from V and 5 bases from J, with 9 bases in between. The length of the CDR3 is 13 residues. The DNA of the CDR3 is TGTGCCAGCAGTTCGGGGACGGACAATGAGCAGTTCTTC. Translation: CASSSGTDNEQFF.